These 16 T cell receptor beta chains were sequenced from one sample in a study of cytomegalovirus exposure and HLA in healthy donors. PCR primers comprised 60 Vbeta and 13 Jbeta primers. Clones were read by immunoSEQ multiplex PCR, and TCRdb kept only the in-frame ones, dropping some. Among 200,000 to 250,000 clones, 82% were seen once, and the ten largest hold 5% to 6.5%. The specimen sequenced was PBMCs. Receptors were obtained from a woman aged 40 to 49 in good health and CMV-seropositive.

The chain combines TRBV9 with TRBJ2-7; D perhaps matches TRBD1 (7 bases). The CDR3 is 14 residues long. V dropped 3 bases and J dropped 5 bases, with 15 bases sitting between them. In germline, CDR1 is SGDLS, CDR2 YYNGEE. CDR3 protein: CASSAHRGGNEQYF. As DNA, the CDR3 is TGTGCCAGCAGCGCTCACAGGGGAGGCAACGAGCAGTACTTC. Combining the CDR3 with reference TRBV9 and TRBJ2-7 gives the whole variable domain DSGVTQTPKHLITATGQRVTLRCSPRSGDLSVYWYQQSLDQGLQFLIQYYNGEERAKGNILERFSAQQFPDLHSELNLSSLELGDSALYFCASSAHRGGNEQYFGPGTRLTVT.

This sequence joins TRBV18 and TRBJ1-3, with 7 bases lining up with TRBD1. J was trimmed by 2 bases and V by 4 bases; bases with no gene match: 2. Germline-derived CDR1 and CDR2 are KGHSH and LQKENI. The length of the CDR3 is 14 residues. CDR3 loop: CASSQQGPGNTIYF. The DNA of the CDR3 is TGTGCCAGCTCACAACAGGGGCCTGGAAACACCATATATTTT. Together with reference TRBV18 and TRBJ1-3, the CDR3 gives the full variable domain: NAGVMQNPRHLVRRRGQEARLRCSPMKGHSHVYWYRQLPEEGLKFMVYLQKENIIDESGMPKERFSAEFPKEGPSILRIQQVVRGDSAAYFCASSQQGPGNTIYFGEGSWLTVV.

This rearrangement joins TRBV19 to TRBJ1-1, with 10 bases lining up with TRBD1. This CDR3 comprises 15 residues. V trimming: 6 bases; J trimming: 2 bases; junction bases outside the gene matches: 6. From germline, CDR1 is LNHDA and CDR2 SQIVND (reference sequence). In DNA, the CDR3 is TGTGCCAGTAGAAGGGACAGGGGACCTAACACTGAAGCTTTCTTT. It codes for CASRRDRGPNTEAFF.

The rearrangement links TRBV7-2 to TRBJ2-5; D is uncertain. This CDR3 is 10 amino acids long. Germline V gene sequence: CDR1 SGHTA, CDR2 FQGNSA. Trimming removed 8 bases from V and 5 bases from J, with 6 bases in between. In DNA, the CDR3 is TGTGCCAGCGTCGGGGAGACCCAGTACTTC. It encodes CASVGETQYF.

The chain joins TRBV10-3 to TRBJ1-1; D might be TRBD1 (5 bases). The CDR3 consists of 13 residues. Germline loops: CDR1 ENHRY, CDR2 SYGVKD. V shed 10 bases and J shed 1 base, with 13 bases lying between them. CDR3 coding DNA: TGTGCCACCATGAGTACAGGGAACACTGAAGCTTTCTTT. This codes for CATMSTGNTEAFF.

The chain employs TRBV7-9 and TRBJ2-7, with TRBD1 matching over 9 bases. Germline-derived CDR1 and CDR2 are SEHNR and FQNEAQ (reference sequence). This CDR3 has 11 residues. The trim removed 4 bases at V and 11 bases at J, leaving 3 bases unmatched. For the CDR3, the DNA is TGTGCCAGCAGCTCCACAGGGGGCAAGTACTTC. Its translation is CASSSTGGKYF.

The V gene is TRBV5-4, the J gene TRBJ2-7; 7 bases map to TRBD1. This CDR3 is built from 15 residues. The germline CDR1 and CDR2 sequences are SGHNT and YYREEE (reference sequence). V was clipped by 4 bases and J by 6 bases; unmatched bases: 13. The CDR3 nucleotides are TGTGCCAGCAGCGCGCACATGACAGGGAATTCCGAGCAGTACTTC. This encodes CASSAHMTGNSEQYF.

The V call is TRBV5-4, the J call TRBJ2-7, with 10 positions matching TRBD1. Germline CDR1 SGHNT, CDR2 YYREEE (reference sequence). CDR3 size: 14 residues. Trimming at V came to 4 bases and at J to 5 bases, leaving 6 bases not matched to a gene. This chain's CDR3 is CASSPDRGFHEQYF. For the CDR3, the DNA is TGTGCCAGCAGCCCGGACAGGGGGTTCCACGAGCAGTACTTC.

CDR3 region: CASTSRFSGNTIYF. The CDR3 DNA reads as TGTGCCAGCACCTCGAGGTTCTCTGGAAACACCATATATTTT. The chain combines TRBV5-6 with TRBJ1-3; no clear D gene. This CDR3 contains 14 residues. The V end was cut by 6 bases, the J end by 0 bases, with 10 bases between. Looked up from germline, CDR1 is SGHDT and CDR2 is YYEEEE. Together with reference TRBV5-6 and TRBJ1-3, the CDR3 gives the full variable domain: DAGVTQSPTHLIKTRGQQVTLRCSPKSGHDTVSWYQQALGQGPQFIFQYYEEEERQRGNFPDRFSGHQFPNYSSELNVNALLLGDSALYLCASTSRFSGNTIYFGEGSWLTVV.

This chain joins TRBV10-3 and TRBJ2-5; 7 nucleotides agree with TRBD2. Germline CDR1 and CDR2: ENHRY and SYGVKD. The CDR3 consists of 13 residues. J lost 5 bases, V lost 8 bases, and 8 bases had no gene match. This CDR3 is CAIWGEGAETQYF. CDR3 DNA sequence: TGTGCCATCTGGGGGGAGGGAGCGGAGACCCAGTACTTC.

The chain has TRBV7-9 and TRBJ2-1, with 13 positions matching TRBD2. Germline V gives CDR1 SEHNR, CDR2 FQNEAQ (reference sequence). The CDR3 loop spans 15 amino acids. The J segment lost 6 bases and the V segment lost 9 bases, leaving 8 bases of the junction unmatched. The CDR3 sequence is CASVPTSGRANEQFF. The CDR3 DNA reads as TGTGCCAGTGTCCCAACTAGCGGGAGGGCCAATGAGCAGTTCTTC.

The rearrangement links TRBV5-1 to TRBJ2-7, with a tentative D call TRBD1 (5 bases). Germline CDR1 reads SGHRS; CDR2 reads YFSETQ. CDR3 length: 14 residues. V lost 4 bases and J lost 6, with 17 bases in between. The CDR3: CASSMLQEEGEQYF. As DNA, the CDR3 is TGCGCCAGCAGCATGTTACAGGAAGAAGGCGAGCAGTACTTC.

The CDR3 region has the DNA TGTGCCAGCAGCTTGGATGTGGGTTTTTCGAGGGCCTACGAGCAGTACTTC. Translating gives CASSLDVGFSRAYEQYF. This sequence joins TRBV7-2 and TRBJ2-7, with D possibly being TRBD2 (5 bases). The CDR3 extends over 17 amino acids. Germline-derived CDR1 and CDR2 are SGHTA and FQGNSA. Trimming stripped 3 bases from V and 2 bases from J, with 20 bases between.

In this sample, this clone turned up a few times. The chain couples TRBV4-1 to TRBJ1-1; TRBD1 agrees at 8 bases. Germline assignment: CDR1 MGHRA and CDR2 YSYEKL. This CDR3 has 16 amino acids. With V trimmed by 3 bases and J by 3 bases, 9 bases remained unmatched. The CDR3 sequence: CASSHGQGRGYTEAFF. CDR3 sequence (DNA): TGCGCCAGCAGCCATGGACAGGGAAGGGGTTACACTGAAGCTTTCTTT.

This clone came up a few times. J is TRBJ2-7 and V is TRBV7-9; possibly TRBD2 for D (6 bases). CDR1 and CDR2 (germline): SEHNR, FQNEAQ (reference sequence). The CDR3 consists of 16 residues. Trimming removed 2 bases at V and 0 bases at J, with 14 bases between. CDR3 sequence reads: CASSLNLVADSYEQYF. The CDR3 DNA is TGTGCCAGCAGCTTAAACTTAGTAGCGGACTCCTACGAGCAGTACTTC.

This sequence joins TRBV5-6 and TRBJ2-7; unclear D gene. Germline CDR1 is SGHDT and CDR2 is YYEEEE. The length of the CDR3 is 14 residues. Trimming took off 4 bases at V and 0 bases at J, with 11 bases between the two ends. CDR3 bases: TGTGCCAGCAGCCGAGACTGGAGCTCCTACGAGCAGTACTTC. It translates to CASSRDWSSYEQYF.